The rows below give T cell receptor beta chains drawn from one sample of a study of radiation and T cells in renal cell carcinoma. Libraries were prepared by immunoSEQ multiplex PCR; TCRdb keeps only in-frame clonotypes and omits some of them. The repertoire consists of approximately 65,000 clones, with 65% to 80% occurring once and the leading ten covering around 7%. The starting material was blood, obtained from a patient whose treatment included radiotherapy and nephrectomy. The receptors were gathered from a man in his 60s with renal cell carcinoma. Each CDR3 is given with its conserved first and last residue. D genes are given only for firm matches. Size tells how often a clone was seen (once, few, many) or the class of an expanded clone, and some rows leave it out.

d_call	v_call	clone_size	j_call	cdr3_nt	cdr3_aa
-	TRBV29-1	few	TRBJ2-2	TGCAGCGGGGCTCCCAGCACCGGGGAGCTGTTTTTT	CSGAPSTGELFF
TRBD2	TRBV5-6	-	TRBJ2-1	TGTGCCAGCACCAGACTAGCGGGAGGCAAATGGGGTGAGCAGTTCTTC	CASTRLAGGKWGEQFF
-	TRBV14	-	TRBJ2-2	TGTGCCAGCAGCTGGCGACGGGGCACCGGGGAGCTGTTTTTT	CASSWRRGTGELFF
-	TRBV7-8	-	TRBJ1-1	TGTGCCAGCAGCCCTGGGACGGCGAACACTGAAGCTTTCTTT	CASSPGTANTEAFF
-	TRBV19	-	TRBJ2-6	TGTGCCAGTAGTGCGGCGGAAGCCTCTGGGGCCAACGTCCTGACTTTC	CASSAAEASGANVLTF
TRBD1	TRBV6-5	-	TRBJ2-7	TGTGCCAGCAGTTACCCGGGACAGGGGGGGGAGCAGTACTTC	CASSYPGQGGEQYF
-	TRBV5-1	-	TRBJ2-5	TGCGCCAGCAGGGACGAGGACTTGTACCAAGAGACCCAGTACTTC	CASRDEDLYQETQYF
-	TRBV4-2	few	TRBJ1-5	TGTGCCAGCAGCCCTGTTGTGGGAAACAATCAGCCCCAGCATTTT	CASSPVVGNNQPQHF
-	TRBV14	-	TRBJ2-2	TGTGCCAGCAGCCCAAGACTCACGGCGGGCACCGGGGAGCTGTTTTTT	CASSPRLTAGTGELFF
-	TRBV10-3	few	TRBJ1-6	TGTGCCATCAGTCTCGACAGAGATAATTCACCCCTCCACTTT	CAISLDRDNSPLHF
-	TRBV11-2	-	TRBJ2-2	TGTGCCAGCAGCTTAAGGGACTTCACCGGGGAGCTGTTTTTT	CASSLRDFTGELFF
-	TRBV6-5	-	TRBJ1-2	TGTGCCAGCAGTCCAACCCCCGACCTCCCCGGCTACACCTTC	CASSPTPDLPGYTF
-	TRBV10-3	few	TRBJ2-7	TGTGCCATCAGCACTTCAGGGGCCTACGAGCAGTACTTC	CAISTSGAYEQYF
-	TRBV7-8	-	TRBJ1-1	TGTGCCAGCAGCTCCGTAAACACTGAAGCTTTCTTT	CASSSVNTEAFF
-	TRBV5-1	-	TRBJ1-1	TGCGCCAGCACTGAAAACCAGACTCCGAACACTGAAGCTTTCTTT	CASTENQTPNTEAFF
TRBD2	TRBV4-1	-	TRBJ2-1	TGCGCCAGCAGCCAAGAAGGGCTAGCGGGGAACAATGAGCAGTTCTTC	CASSQEGLAGNNEQFF
TRBD2	TRBV19	-	TRBJ2-3	TGTGCCAGCAGTCCTAGCGGGGGGGCCAGGGCAGATACGCAGTATTTT	CASSPSGGARADTQYF
-	TRBV27	-	TRBJ2-1	TGTGCCAGCGCGGGAAGGTACAATGAGCAGTTCTTC	CASAGRYNEQFF
-	TRBV7-9	-	TRBJ2-7	TGTGCTACAGGGTTTCGGACGTACGAGCAGTACTTC	CATGFRTYEQYF
TRBD1	TRBV6-5	-	TRBJ1-2	TGTGCCAGCACGGTAGGGGGCTTCTATGGCTACACCTTC	CASTVGGFYGYTF
-	TRBV27	-	TRBJ1-1	TGTGCCAGCAGTCTCCGTACAGGGACCGGCACTGAAGCTTTCTTT	CASSLRTGTGTEAFF
-	TRBV15	-	TRBJ2-5	TGTGCCACCAGCATGACAAGAGAGACCCAGTACTTC	CATSMTRETQYF
-	TRBV7-6	-	TRBJ1-2	TGTGCCAGCAGCTTATTGGCAGGTGCCTATGGCTACACCTTC	CASSLLAGAYGYTF
-	TRBV7-8	-	TRBJ2-4	TGTGCCAGCAGCTCCGATCGCGGGGACATTCAGTACTTC	CASSSDRGDIQYF
-	TRBV7-2	-	TRBJ1-2	TGTGCCAGCAGCCCGTTCGGGGCGGACGATAGCTATGGCTACACCTTC	CASSPFGADDSYGYTF
TRBD1	TRBV29-1	-	TRBJ1-1	TGCAGCGTGCGTACAGGGGGCAACACTGAAGCTTTCTTT	CSVRTGGNTEAFF
-	TRBV18	-	TRBJ2-2	TGTGCCAGCTCTCATGACACCGGGGAGCTGTTTTTT	CASSHDTGELFF